This T cell receptor beta chain was sequenced for a study of CD8+ T cells in alopecia areata. About the research overall: Each of the treated patients was given oral tofacitinib, 5 to 10 mg twice daily, for moderate-to-severe alopecia areata.

The V and J ends lost 0 bases and 0 bases respectively, with 6 bases between them. Germline CDR1 is LNHNV and CDR2 is YYDKDF (reference sequence). The CDR3 covers 15 residues. Treatment described: oral pan-JAK inhibitor, 5-10 mg twice daily. Alopecia areata patients provided lesional scalp punch biopsies and peripheral blood, both collected for the study. Extracted RNA was reverse transcribed into cDNA, the sequencing template. TCRdb keeps only in-frame clones here, not all; method: immunoSEQ multiplex PCR. Counted here are 150,000 to 200,000 clones, around 58% occurring once; the ten biggest clones make up 15% to 20%.

The origin of this receptor is a human donor with alopecia areata. The sample was CD4+ T cells sorted from blood, taken around week 55, from a patient treated with tofacitinib. The chain links TRBV15 to TRBJ1-3, with unresolved D. In DNA, the CDR3 is TGTGCCACCAGCAGAGATGCCCTCTCTGGAAACACCATATATTTT. It encodes CATSRDALSGNTIYF.